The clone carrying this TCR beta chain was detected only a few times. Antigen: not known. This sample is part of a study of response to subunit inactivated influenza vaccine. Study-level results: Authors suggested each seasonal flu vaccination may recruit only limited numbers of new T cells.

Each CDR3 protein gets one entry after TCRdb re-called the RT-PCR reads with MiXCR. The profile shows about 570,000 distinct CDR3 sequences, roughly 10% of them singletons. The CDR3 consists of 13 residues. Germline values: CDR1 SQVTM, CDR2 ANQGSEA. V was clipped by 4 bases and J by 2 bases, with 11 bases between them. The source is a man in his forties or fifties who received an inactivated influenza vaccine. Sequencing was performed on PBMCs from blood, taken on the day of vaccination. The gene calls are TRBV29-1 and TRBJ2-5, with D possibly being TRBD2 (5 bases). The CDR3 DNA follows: TGCAGCGTTGGTGGCAGCGGTCAAGAGACCCAGTACTTC. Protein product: CSVGGSGQETQYF.